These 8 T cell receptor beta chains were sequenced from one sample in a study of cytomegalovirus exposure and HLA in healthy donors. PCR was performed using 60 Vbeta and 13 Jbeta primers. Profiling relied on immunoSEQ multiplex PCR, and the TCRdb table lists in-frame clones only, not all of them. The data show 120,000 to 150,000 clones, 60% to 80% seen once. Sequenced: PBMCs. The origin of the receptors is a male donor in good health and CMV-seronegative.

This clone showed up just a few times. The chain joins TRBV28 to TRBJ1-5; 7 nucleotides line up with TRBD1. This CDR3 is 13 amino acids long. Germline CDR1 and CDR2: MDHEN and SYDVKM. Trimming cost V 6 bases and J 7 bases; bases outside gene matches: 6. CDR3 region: CASRSQGQQPQHF. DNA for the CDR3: TGTGCCAGCAGATCTCAGGGACAGCAGCCCCAGCATTTT.

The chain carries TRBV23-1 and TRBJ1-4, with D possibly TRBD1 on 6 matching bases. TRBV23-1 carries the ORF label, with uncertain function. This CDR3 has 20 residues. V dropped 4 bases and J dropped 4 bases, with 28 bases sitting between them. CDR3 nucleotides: TGCGCCAGCAGTCCAAATTCAGTGAGACAGGTGCAATGCGGTAATGAAAAACTGTTTTTT. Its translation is CASSPNSVRQVQCGNEKLFF.

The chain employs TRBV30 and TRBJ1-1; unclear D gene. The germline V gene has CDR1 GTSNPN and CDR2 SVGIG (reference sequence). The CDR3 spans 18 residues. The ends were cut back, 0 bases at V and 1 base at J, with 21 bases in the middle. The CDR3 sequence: CAWSVGPLRLGGNTEAFF. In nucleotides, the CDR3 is TGTGCCTGGAGTGTAGGCCCCCTCCGGTTAGGCGGGAACACTGAAGCTTTCTTT.

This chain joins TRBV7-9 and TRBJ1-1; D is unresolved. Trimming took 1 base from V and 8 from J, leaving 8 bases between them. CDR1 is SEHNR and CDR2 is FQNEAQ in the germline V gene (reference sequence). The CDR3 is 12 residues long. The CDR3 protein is CASSLDRHEAFF. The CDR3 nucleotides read TGTGCCAGCAGCTTAGACAGACACGAAGCTTTCTTT. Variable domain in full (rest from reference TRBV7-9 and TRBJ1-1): DTGVSQNPRHKITKRGQNVTFRCDPISEHNRLYWYRQTLGQGPEFLTYFQNEAQLEKSRLLSDRFSAERPKGSFSTLEIQRTEQGDSAMYLCASSLDRHEAFFGQGTRLTVV.

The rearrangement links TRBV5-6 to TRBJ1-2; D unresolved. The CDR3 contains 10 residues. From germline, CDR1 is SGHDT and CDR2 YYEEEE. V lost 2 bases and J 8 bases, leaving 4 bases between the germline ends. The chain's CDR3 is CASSFGGYTF. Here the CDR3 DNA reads TGTGCCAGCAGCTTTGGCGGCTACACCTTC. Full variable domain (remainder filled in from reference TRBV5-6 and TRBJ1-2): DAGVTQSPTHLIKTRGQQVTLRCSPKSGHDTVSWYQQALGQGPQFIFQYYEEEERQRGNFPDRFSGHQFPNYSSELNVNALLLGDSALYLCASSFGGYTFGSGTRLTVV.

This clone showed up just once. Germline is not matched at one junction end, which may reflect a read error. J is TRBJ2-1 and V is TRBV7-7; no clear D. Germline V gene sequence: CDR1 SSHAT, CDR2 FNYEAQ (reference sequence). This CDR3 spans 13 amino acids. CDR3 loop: CASSFIAYNEQFF. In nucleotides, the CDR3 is TGTGCTAGCAGCTTTATAGCCTACAATGAGCAGTTCTTC.

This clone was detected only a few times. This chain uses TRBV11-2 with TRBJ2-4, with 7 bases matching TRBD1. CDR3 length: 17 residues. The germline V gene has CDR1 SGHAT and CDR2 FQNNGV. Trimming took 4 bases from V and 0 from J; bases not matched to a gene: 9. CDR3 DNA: TGTGCCAGCAGCTCTAGGACAGGCGGAGTAGCCAAAAACATTCAGTACTTC. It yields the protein CASSSRTGGVAKNIQYF.

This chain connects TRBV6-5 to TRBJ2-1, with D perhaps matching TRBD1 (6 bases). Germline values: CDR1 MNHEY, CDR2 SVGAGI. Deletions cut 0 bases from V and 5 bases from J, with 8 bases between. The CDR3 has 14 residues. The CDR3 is CASSYSDSNNEQFF. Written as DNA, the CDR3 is TGTGCCAGCAGTTACTCGGACAGCAACAATGAGCAGTTCTTC.